These T cell receptor beta chains were read from a single sample in a study of control samples from healthy donors and cancer patients. TCRdb keeps only in-frame clones here, not all; method: immunoSEQ multiplex PCR. Of about 140,000 clones listed, 80% to 95% are singletons. What was sequenced was blood. These receptors all stem from a man aged 30-40 years in good health. Both conserved end residues are trimmed from each CDR3. Fields, in order: J gene, V gene, clone size, CDR3 protein. Rows may omit the clone size; those that give it use once, few, many or a size class.

J: TRBJ2-3
V: TRBV6-4
size: -
CDR3: ASSERQGADTQY

J: TRBJ2-2
V: TRBV4-1
size: -
CDR3: ASSQARVLNTGELF

J: TRBJ2-3
V: TRBV28
size: -
CDR3: ASSPTSGRDTDTQY

J: TRBJ2-7
V: TRBV21-1
size: few
CDR3: ASSKDEAGTETYEQY

J: TRBJ2-1
V: TRBV7-3
size: -
CDR3: ASSLRGTASSYNEQF

J: TRBJ2-7
V: TRBV5-1
size: -
CDR3: ASSLGTYEQY

J: TRBJ2-5
V: TRBV7-9
size: few
CDR3: ASSLNPGNQETQY

J: TRBJ1-2
V: TRBV15
size: -
CDR3: ATSRDPNAYGGYT

J: TRBJ2-5
V: TRBV6-4
size: -
CDR3: ASSDKPGGQETQY

J: TRBJ1-1
V: TRBV6-5
size: -
CDR3: ASGHGQGISEAF

J: TRBJ1-2
V: TRBV2
size: -
CDR3: ASRGTDYGYT

J: TRBJ1-1
V: TRBV3-1/TRBV3-2
size: -
CDR3: ASSQRPGRGAAF

J: TRBJ2-5
V: TRBV19
size: -
CDR3: ASSISLIQETQY

J: TRBJ2-1
V: TRBV5-6
size: once
CDR3: ASSKAGEASSYNEQF

J: TRBJ2-7
V: TRBV6-5
size: -
CDR3: ASSYSDTNEQY

J: TRBJ1-6
V: TRBV6-5
size: -
CDR3: ASSPREESPLH

J: TRBJ1-1
V: TRBV18
size: -
CDR3: ASSGRGNTEAF

J: TRBJ1-2
V: TRBV25-1
size: -
CDR3: ASSEPAYGYT

J: TRBJ1-1
V: TRBV6-6
size: -
CDR3: ASSFPAGGDGTEAF

J: TRBJ2-1
V: TRBV6-2/TRBV6-3
size: few
CDR3: ASSYGLNYNEQF

J: TRBJ2-1
V: TRBV28
size: -
CDR3: ASSPSGIGSYNEQF

J: TRBJ2-2
V: TRBV27
size: -
CDR3: ASKRTGLTGELF

J: TRBJ2-3
V: TRBV30
size: -
CDR3: AWSSRDNTDTQY